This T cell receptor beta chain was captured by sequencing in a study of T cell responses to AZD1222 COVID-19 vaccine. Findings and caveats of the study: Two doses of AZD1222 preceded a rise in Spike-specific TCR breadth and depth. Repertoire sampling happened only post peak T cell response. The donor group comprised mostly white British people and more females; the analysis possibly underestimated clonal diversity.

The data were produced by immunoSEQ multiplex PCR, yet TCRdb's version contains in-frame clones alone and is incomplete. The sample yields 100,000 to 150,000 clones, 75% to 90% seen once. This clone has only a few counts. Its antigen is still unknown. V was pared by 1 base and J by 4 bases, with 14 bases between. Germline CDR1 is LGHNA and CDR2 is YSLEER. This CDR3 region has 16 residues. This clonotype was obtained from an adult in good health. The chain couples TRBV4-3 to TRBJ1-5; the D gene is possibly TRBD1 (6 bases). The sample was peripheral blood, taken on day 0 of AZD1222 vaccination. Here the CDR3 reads CASSQGRGGRNQPQHF. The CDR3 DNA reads TGCGCCAGCAGCCAAGGACGGGGGGGGCGTAATCAGCCCCAGCATTTT.